Shown below are 14 T cell receptor beta chains from a single sample sequenced in a study of blood T cell repertoires in COVID-19. Some clones are missing from TCRdb's copy, which holds only in-frame ones; the method was immunoSEQ multiplex PCR. In the table there are about 150,000 clones, 84% of which are singletons. Source material: PBMCs or T cells enriched from blood (not recorded which). These receptors all stem from a woman aged 45-65 years who had been exposed to COVID-19.

This CDR3 reads CASRGGTGPVGNQPQHF. The CDR3 DNA reads TGTGCCAGCAGGGGGGGGACAGGGCCAGTGGGCAATCAGCCCCAGCATTTT. V usage is TRBV21-1 and J usage is TRBJ1-5; the table's D call, TRBD1, has no DNA check behind it. TRBV21-1 represents a pseudogene. This CDR3 is built from 17 residues.

The chain uses TRBV7-8 and TRBJ1-1, with D uncertain. The CDR3 has 12 amino acids. Germline loops: CDR1 SGHVS, CDR2 FQNEAQ. The V end lost 0 bases, the J end lost 6 bases, and 5 bases lay between the germline ends. The DNA of the CDR3 is TGTGCCAGCAGCTTAGCCGGGGCTGAAGCTTTCTTT. It encodes CASSLAGAEAFF.

The chain combines TRBV5-4 with TRBJ2-2; 9 bases are a match to TRBD2. The CDR3 length is 15 residues. J was trimmed by 6 bases and V by 9 bases; bases with no gene match: 12. CDR1 is SGHNT, CDR2 YYREEE, per germline (reference sequence). Here the CDR3 reads CATSFLAGEAGELFF. Written as DNA, the CDR3 is TGTGCCACTTCGTTCTTAGCGGGAGAGGCCGGGGAGCTGTTTTTT.

The gene calls are TRBV5-5 and TRBJ2-7, with D possibly matching TRBD2 (6 bases). The V end lost 0 bases, the J end lost 2 bases, and 18 bases lay between the germline ends. Germline CDR1 SGHKS, CDR2 YYEKEE (reference sequence). The CDR3 runs to 17 residues. Here the CDR3 DNA reads TGTGCCAGCAGCTTGGTCGCGGGAAAGCCCGGAGCCTACGAGCAGTACTTC. Protein sequence: CASSLVAGKPGAYEQYF.

This chain connects TRBV5-6 to TRBJ2-7, with TRBD2 matching over 8 bases. CDR1 is SGHDT, CDR2 YYEEEE, per germline. The V and J ends lost 1 base and 1 base, in that order; junction bases with no gene match: 7. The CDR3 runs 16 residues. The CDR3 DNA reads TGTGCCAGCAGCTTGTATCTCCCGGGAGGGTCCTACGAGCAGTACTTC. It specifies CASSLYLPGGSYEQYF.

The chain carries TRBV11-2 and TRBJ2-3, with D possibly matching TRBD2 (5 bases). V lost 3 bases, J lost 6 bases, and 7 bases lay in between. The length of the CDR3 is 12 residues. Looked up from germline, CDR1 is SGHAT and CDR2 is FQNNGV. The CDR3 bases are TGTGCCAGCAGCTTCGGGGTTGATACGCAGTATTTT. This translates into CASSFGVDTQYF.

The gene calls are TRBV25-1 and TRBJ1-6; TRBD1 aligns across 8 bases. CDR1 is MGHDK and CDR2 is SYGVNS in the germline V gene. V lost 2 bases and J lost 5; bases outside the gene matches: 2. The CDR3 spans 15 residues. Here the CDR3 DNA reads TGTGCCAGCAGTGAACAGGGGGCACATAATTCACCCCTCCACTTT. This sequence encodes CASSEQGAHNSPLHF.

V gene TRBV5-8 combines with J gene TRBJ1-3; D is unresolved. The CDR3 loop spans 17 amino acids. With 4 bases removed from V and 0 bases from J, the gap between germline ends came to 17 bases. CDR1 SGHTS and CDR2 YDEGEE come from the germline V gene. This chain's CDR3 is CASSPFTVGSSGNTIYF. CDR3 DNA: TGTGCCAGCAGCCCCTTCACCGTTGGGAGCTCTGGAAACACCATATATTTT.

The chain recombines TRBV19 with TRBJ2-3; 9 positions agree with TRBD1. The length of the CDR3 is 14 residues. CDR1 and CDR2 from the germline V gene are LNHDA and SQIVND (reference sequence). J lost 5 bases, V lost 5 bases, and 5 bases had no gene match. CDR3 nucleotides: TGTGCCAGTAGTGGGGGGGACAGGGAAGATACGCAGTATTTT. Protein: CASSGGDREDTQYF.

The chain employs TRBV10-1 and TRBJ2-7; TRBD1 matches 10 bases. Germline V gene data show CDR1 as WNHNN and CDR2 as SYGVQD (reference sequence). The ends lost 3 bases at V and 3 bases at J; junction bases unmatched: 11. CDR3 length: 17 residues. CDR3 DNA sequence: TGCGCCAGCAGTGATAAAGGGACAGGGGTTTTGGTCTACGAGCAGTACTTC. Translating gives CASSDKGTGVLVYEQYF.

This chain joins TRBV5-8 and TRBJ2-5; TRBD2 is a possible D gene (6 bases). V lost 2 bases and J 5 bases, leaving 13 bases between the germline ends. Germline V gene lookup returns CDR1 SGHTS and CDR2 YDEGEE. There are 14 residues in the CDR3. The CDR3 bases are TGTGCCAGCAGCTTAATGGGAGGTCGGGAGACCCAGTACTTC. Protein sequence: CASSLMGGRETQYF.

This chain uses TRBV7-9 with TRBJ1-4; D is perhaps TRBD1 (6 bases). There are 15 residues in the CDR3. Per the germline V gene, CDR1 is SEHNR and CDR2 is FQNEAQ (reference sequence). Between the trimmed V and J ends, which lost 7 bases and 2 bases, there was a span of 14 bases. The CDR3 nucleotides are TGTGCCAGCACCGCCGGGACAACGACTAATGAAAAACTGTTTTTT. Translating gives CASTAGTTTNEKLFF.

The chain has TRBV10-2 and TRBJ2-2; 7 bases agree with TRBD1. J gave up 6 bases and V 5 bases, and 9 bases lay outside the gene matches. The CDR3 consists of 15 residues. Germline V gene lookup returns CDR1 WSHSY and CDR2 SAAADI. CDR3 sequence (DNA): TGCGCCAGCAGTTCCCATCCGCAGGGGGCCGGGGAGCTGTTTTTT. As protein: CASSSHPQGAGELFF.

This chain joins TRBV10-3 and TRBJ2-1; tentative D call: TRBD2 (6 bases). V lost 11 bases, J lost 2 bases, and 13 bases lay in between. From germline, CDR1 is ENHRY and CDR2 SYGVKD. The CDR3 runs to 13 residues. CDR3 protein: CAARLDPYNEQFF. The CDR3 DNA follows: TGTGCCGCGCGACTAGACCCCTACAATGAGCAGTTCTTC.